This T cell receptor (beta chain) was recorded in a study of shared clonotypes between healthy human individuals. Study-wide results and caveats: Four donors had roughly 5.2% of their naive CD4 clonotypes in common. An expected dependence of interdonor clonotype sharing on sequencing depth was noted.

In germline, CDR1 is SGHRS, CDR2 YFSETQ. V was trimmed by 5 bases and J by 7 bases, leaving 19 bases between them. There are 14 residues in the CDR3. In the case of this clone: What it recognizes is unknown.

Per sorted-subset replicate PCR, input was around 200 ng DNA, representing tens of thousands of T cell genomes. Clones were sequenced by immunoSEQ multiplex PCR, and TCRdb holds only the in-frame ones, with some missing. There are more than 2 million clones in the sample; roughly 94% occur only once, and more than 0.1% lies in the top ten. This sequence was found in a man younger than 35 in good health. V gene TRBV5-1 combines with J gene TRBJ2-7, with TRBD1 as a possible D gene (5 bases). The sample comprised naive CD4+ T cells sorted from blood. Subset described: CD45RA+ positively selected. The CDR3 sequence is CASSEANPKGEQYF. The CDR3 bases are TGCGCCAGCAGTGAAGCAAACCCAAAGGGGGAGCAGTACTTC.